At least ten counts were recorded for the clone carrying this TCR beta chain. Time point defined: newly diagnosed GD, antithyroid drugs for less than 3 months. The TCR library was made from RNA that had been extracted from PBMCs in TRIzol. CDR1 SGHAT and CDR2 FQDESV come from the germline V gene (reference sequence). This CDR3 has 15 residues. V shed 6 bases and J shed 6 bases, with 20 bases lying between them. This sample stems from a study of regulatory T cells in long-lasting Graves disease. TCR beta libraries were built with iRepertoire HTBI primers and Arm-PCR of CDR3 regions. Using its own MiXCR run on the multiplex PCR reads, TCRdb lists one record per CDR3 protein. The table has around 500,000 distinct CDR3 sequences, about 13% seen once. Separately, the same data were catalogued under a study of T cells in Graves' hyperthyroidism and ophthalmopathy.

The input for sequencing was peripheral blood mononuclear cells (PBMCs), taken at new diagnosis, from a patient treated with antithyroid drugs. The J gene is TRBJ1-2, the V gene TRBV11-1; possible D gene TRBD1, 5 bases. This sequence was found in a man younger than 40 with Graves disease. The CDR3 DNA is TGTGCCAGCAGTCGAAACTGGGGCAGGGATGATGGCTACACCTTC. Translated: CASSRNWGRDDGYTF.